A single T cell receptor (beta chain) is shown here with its context. Sequencing was performed with immunoSEQ multiplex PCR; in TCRdb, only in-frame clones are kept and a portion is missing. The profile shows 300,000 to 350,000 clones, 80% to 90% of them singletons. This specimen belongs to a study of blood T cell repertoires in COVID-19. Clinical histories supplied by participants themselves formed the basis of cohort assignment. Sequencing was done on a sample of PBMCs or T cells enriched from blood (not recorded which). The source of this sequence is a man aged 25 to 45 who had recovered from COVID-19.

CDR3 sequence: CASSLTGGSQETQYF. The CDR3 bases are TGTGCCAGCAGCTTAACGGGGGGGAGCCAAGAGACCCAGTACTTC. The chain links TRBV7-3 to TRBJ2-5; 7 positions match TRBD2. There are 15 residues in the CDR3. Germline trimming cut 0 bases from V and 1 base from J; bases unmatched to any gene: 2. Germline V gives CDR1 SGHTA, CDR2 FQGTGA.